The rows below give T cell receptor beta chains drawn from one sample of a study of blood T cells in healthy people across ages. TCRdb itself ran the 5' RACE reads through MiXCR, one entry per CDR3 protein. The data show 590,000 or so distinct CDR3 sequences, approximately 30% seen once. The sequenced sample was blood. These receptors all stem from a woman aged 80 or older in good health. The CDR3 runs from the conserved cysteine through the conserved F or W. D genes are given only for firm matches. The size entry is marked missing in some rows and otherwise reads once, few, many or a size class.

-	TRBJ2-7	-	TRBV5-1	TGCGCCAGCAGCTGTGATAGCTCCTACAATGAGCAGTACTTC	CASSCDSSYNEQYF
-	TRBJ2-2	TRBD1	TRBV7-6	TGTGCCAGCAGCTTAGTCGGGACAGGGGGCGGCGGGGAGCTGTTTTTT	CASSLVGTGGGGELFF
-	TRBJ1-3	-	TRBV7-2	TGTGCCAGCAGCCCCGACAGCTCCTCTGGAAACACCATATATTTT	CASSPDSSSGNTIYF
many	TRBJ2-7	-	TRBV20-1	TGCAGTGCTGCCCCAGGCCCCATGCTGGAGCAGTACTTC	CSAAPGPMLEQYF
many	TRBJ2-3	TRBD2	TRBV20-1	TGCAGTGCTATCGGGACTAGCGGGGAGAGCACAGATACGCAGTATTTT	CSAIGTSGESTDTQYF
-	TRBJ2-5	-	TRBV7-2	TGTGCCAGCAGCCGGGTAGAAGAGACCCAGTACTTC	CASSRVEETQYF
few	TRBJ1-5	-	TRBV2	TGTGCCAGCAGGGGCCAGGGTGGCATGCCCCAGCATTTT	CASRGQGGMPQHF
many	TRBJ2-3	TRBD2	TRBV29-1	TGCAGCGGAGTGCTGACTAGCGGGGGCCGTGGGACGCAGTATTTT	CSGVLTSGGRGTQYF
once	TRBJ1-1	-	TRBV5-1	TGCGCCAGCAGCTTGGAAGCGGTGGCTTGGGCTGAAGCTTTCTTT	CASSLEAVAWAEAFF
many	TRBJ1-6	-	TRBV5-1	TGCGCCAGCAGCTTGGAGGTCCTTCCACCCCTCCACTTT	CASSLEVLPPLHF
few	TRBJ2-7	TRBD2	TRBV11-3	TGTGCCAGCAGCCGAATTTCGGGGGGCGAGCAGTACTTC	CASSRISGGEQYF
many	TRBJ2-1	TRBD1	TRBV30	TGTGCCTGGAGTGCTGCGGGACAGGGGGCCCTGAGCTCCTACAATGAGCAGTTCTTC	CAWSAAGQGALSSYNEQFF
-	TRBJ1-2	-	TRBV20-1	TGCAGTGCCACGTGGGGAGGGGGCTATGGCTACACCTTC	CSATWGGGYGYTF
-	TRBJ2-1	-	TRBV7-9	TGTGCCAGCATCCCCTTGTCTTACAATGAGCAGTTCTTC	CASIPLSYNEQFF
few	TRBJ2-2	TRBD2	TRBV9	TGTGCCAGCAGCTCACTAGCGGGGAAGGCCGGGGAGCTGTTTTTT	CASSSLAGKAGELFF
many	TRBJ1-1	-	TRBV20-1	TGCAGTGCGGACCGGGACTTTAGGCAGGTGAACACTGAAGCTTTCTTT	CSADRDFRQVNTEAFF
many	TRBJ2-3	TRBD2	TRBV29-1	TGCAGCGGGAGGGCGGCTAGCGGGGGGGCTGGAGATACGCAGTATTTT	CSGRAASGGAGDTQYF
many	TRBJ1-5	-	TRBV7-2	TGTGCCAGCAGCTTAGCCGGTAATAGCAATCAGCCCCAGCATTTT	CASSLAGNSNQPQHF
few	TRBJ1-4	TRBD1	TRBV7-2	TGTGCCAGCAGCCGCCGGGACAGATATGAAAAACGGTTTTTT	CASSRRDRYEKRFF
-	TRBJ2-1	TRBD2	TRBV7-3	TGTGCCAGCAGCTTTTCAAGCGGGAGAGGGAGTGAGCAGTTCTTC	CASSFSSGRGSEQFF
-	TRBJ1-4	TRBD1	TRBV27	TGTGCCAGCAGTGGATCCACGACAGGGACTAATGAAAAACTGTTTTTT	CASSGSTTGTNEKLFF
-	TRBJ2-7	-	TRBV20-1	TGCAGTGCTAAAGCCCCTAACGACCTACTCGAGCAGTACTTC	CSAKAPNDLLEQYF
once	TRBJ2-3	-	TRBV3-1	TGTGCCAGCAGCCAAGCCGCGTGGGGCGCAGATACGCAGTATTTT	CASSQAAWGADTQYF
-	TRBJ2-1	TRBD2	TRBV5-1	TGCGCCAGCAGCGGGGGACTAGCGGAAAGCTCCTACAATGAGCAGTTCTTC	CASSGGLAESSYNEQFF
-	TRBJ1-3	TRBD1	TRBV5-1	TGCGCCAGCAGCGCGACAGGGGTCTCTGGAAACACCATATATTTT	CASSATGVSGNTIYF
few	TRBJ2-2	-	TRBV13	TGTGCCAGCAGCTTTGGGGGAACGATTAACACCGGGGAGCTGTTTTTT	CASSFGGTINTGELFF
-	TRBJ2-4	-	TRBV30	TGTGCCTGGAGTGAAAAGGTGGTAGGGGTAACCAAAAACATTCAGTACTTC	CAWSEKVVGVTKNIQYF
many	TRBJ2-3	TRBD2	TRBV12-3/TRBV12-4	TGTGCCAGCAGTTTTGGGGGGGACGGTGCAGATACGCAGTATTTT	CASSFGGDGADTQYF
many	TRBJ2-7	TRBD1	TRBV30	TGTGCCTGGGTTGGGACAGTCGAGCAGTACTTC	CAWVGTVEQYF
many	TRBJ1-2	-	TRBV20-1	TGCAGTGCGTATGGGACGTCTACAAGAGATGGCTACACCTTC	CSAYGTSTRDGYTF
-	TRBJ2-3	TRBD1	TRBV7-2	TGTGCCAGCAGCTTATCCGGGACAGGGGCAGGGGATACGCAGTATTTT	CASSLSGTGAGDTQYF
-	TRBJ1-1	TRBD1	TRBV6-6	TGTGCCAGCAGTTCGTATCAGGGGGCGGAAGCTTTCTTT	CASSSYQGAEAFF
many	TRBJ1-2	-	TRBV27	TGTGCCAGCAGTTCCACCTCGGGAGGGCAGCGCGGCTACACCTTC	CASSSTSGGQRGYTF
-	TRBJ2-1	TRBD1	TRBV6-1	TGTGCCAGTGGAGACAGGGGAGAGACCCAGTTCTTC	CASGDRGETQFF
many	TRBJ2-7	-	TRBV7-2	TGTGCCAGCAGCTTAGGACAGATCAGCTCCTACGAGCAGTACTTC	CASSLGQISSYEQYF
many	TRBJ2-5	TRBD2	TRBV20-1	TGCAGTGCTAGGCCTAGCGGGGTGAAACAAGAGACCCAGTACTTC	CSARPSGVKQETQYF
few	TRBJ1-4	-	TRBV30	TGTGCCTGGGAAAGACCAAATGAAAAACTGTTTTTT	CAWERPNEKLFF
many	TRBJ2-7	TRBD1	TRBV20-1	TGCAGTGCTAGAGGTATCAGGGGGTTCGAGCAGTACTTC	CSARGIRGFEQYF
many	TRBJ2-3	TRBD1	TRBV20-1	TGCAGTGCGTCTGGGGGACAGGGGCCAGATACGCAGTATTTT	CSASGGQGPDTQYF
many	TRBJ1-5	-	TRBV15	TGTGCCACCAGAAGACAGGACAATCAGCCCCAGCATTTT	CATRRQDNQPQHF
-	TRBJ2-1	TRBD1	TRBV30	TGTGCCTCTACAGGGGGCCGGGGGGATGAGCAGTTCTTC	CASTGGRGDEQFF